The rows below give T cell receptor beta chains drawn from one sample of a study of shared clonotypes between healthy human individuals. Clones were read by immunoSEQ multiplex PCR, and TCRdb kept only the in-frame ones, dropping some. The sample holds 2 million to 2.5 million clones, 85% to 95% seen once. Input material: naive CD4+ T cells from PBMCs. These TCRs come from a man in his late teens or twenties in good health. Some clones in this sample may be carry-over from other donors' samples. The CDR3 runs from the conserved cysteine through the conserved F or W. D genes are given only for firm matches. Clone size is given for some rows only: seen once, a few or many times, or a class if the clone is expanded.

TRBJ1-5	-	-	TRBV5-1	14	CASSPEGTNQPQHF	TGCGCCAGCAGCCCGGAGGGGACTAATCAGCCCCAGCATTTT
TRBJ1-5	-	-	TRBV5-1	14	CASSLAGVGQPQHF	TGCGCCAGCAGCTTGGCCGGTGTCGGTCAGCCCCAGCATTTT
TRBJ1-3	-	-	TRBV7-2	15	CASSFSPPASNTIYF	TGTGCCAGCAGCTTTAGTCCGCCAGCCAGCAACACCATATATTTT
TRBJ2-7	TRBD2	-	TRBV7-2	16	CASSLSLAGSSYEQYF	TGTGCCAGCAGCTTAAGTTTAGCGGGCAGCTCCTACGAGCAGTACTTC
TRBJ1-1	-	once	TRBV28	14	CASSRQDGYTEAFF	TGTGCCAGCAGTCGCCAAGACGGGTACACTGAAGCTTTCTTT
TRBJ1-3	-	-	TRBV2	15	CASSEARVPGNTIYF	TGTGCCAGCAGTGAAGCCAGAGTCCCTGGAAACACCATATATTTT
TRBJ2-7	-	-	TRBV28	17	CASSAELRRPRSYEQYF	TGTGCCAGCAGTGCAGAACTTAGGAGGCCCCGATCCTACGAGCAGTACTTC
TRBJ1-6	-	-	TRBV30	12	CAWSVGNSPLHF	TGTGCCTGGAGTGTGGGGAATTCACCCCTCCACTTT
TRBJ2-1	TRBD1	-	TRBV9	16	CASSMRGTGSYNEQFF	TGTGCCAGCAGCATGCGAGGGACAGGCTCCTACAATGAGCAGTTCTTC
TRBJ1-2	-	-	TRBV7-6	14	CASSSGLGDYGYTF	TGTGCCAGCAGCTCGGGACTGGGGGACTATGGCTACACCTTC
TRBJ1-6	TRBD1	-	TRBV6-1	15	CASSWDRGVNSPLHF	TGTGCCAGCAGTTGGGACAGGGGAGTGAATTCACCCCTCCACTTT
TRBJ2-1	-	-	TRBV4-2	17	CASSRPRGGDQSNEQFF	TGTGCCAGCAGCCGACCACGAGGGGGAGACCAGTCAAATGAGCAGTTCTTC
TRBJ1-1	-	-	TRBV6-5	11	CASRGYTEAFF	TGTGCCAGCAGGGGTTACACTGAAGCTTTCTTT
TRBJ1-6	TRBD1	-	TRBV30	15	CAWRENIGTGETLHF	TGTGCCTGGAGGGAAAACATCGGGACAGGGGAGACCCTCCACTTT
TRBJ2-5	TRBD2	-	TRBV9	17	CASSTQGLAGAGETQYF	TGTGCCAGCAGCACCCAAGGACTAGCGGGAGCTGGGGAGACCCAGTACTTC
TRBJ2-7	-	-	TRBV4-3	13	CASSQAPRVEQYF	TGCGCCAGCAGCCAAGCCCCCCGGGTCGAGCAGTACTTC
TRBJ2-1	TRBD1	-	TRBV27	13	CASSLDRGSTQFF	TGTGCCAGCAGTTTGGACAGGGGATCGACGCAGTTCTTC
TRBJ2-5	TRBD1	-	TRBV11-2	15	CASRAGTGVRETQYF	TGTGCCAGCAGGGCCGGGACAGGGGTGAGAGAGACCCAGTACTTC